The sequence of this TCR beta chain was determined in a study of PD-1 blockade in mismatch repair-deficient tumors. The germline V and J ends were trimmed by 0 bases and 3 bases, with 9 bases remaining between them. CDR1 is SGHRS, CDR2 YFSETQ, per germline. This CDR3 is built from 14 residues. The assay was immunoSEQ multiplex PCR, and TCRdb's table has in-frame clones only and misses some. The sample includes 15,000 to 20,000 clones, roughly 83% of them seen just once. This chain connects TRBV5-1 to TRBJ1-1, with D unclear. This TCR derives from an adult with mismatch repair-deficient cancer. The sample in question was PBMCs, obtained before pembrolizumab treatment. The CDR3 region has the DNA TGCGCCAGCAGCTTGGGCATACCCCACACTGAAGCTTTCTTT. Encoded protein: CASSLGIPHTEAFF.